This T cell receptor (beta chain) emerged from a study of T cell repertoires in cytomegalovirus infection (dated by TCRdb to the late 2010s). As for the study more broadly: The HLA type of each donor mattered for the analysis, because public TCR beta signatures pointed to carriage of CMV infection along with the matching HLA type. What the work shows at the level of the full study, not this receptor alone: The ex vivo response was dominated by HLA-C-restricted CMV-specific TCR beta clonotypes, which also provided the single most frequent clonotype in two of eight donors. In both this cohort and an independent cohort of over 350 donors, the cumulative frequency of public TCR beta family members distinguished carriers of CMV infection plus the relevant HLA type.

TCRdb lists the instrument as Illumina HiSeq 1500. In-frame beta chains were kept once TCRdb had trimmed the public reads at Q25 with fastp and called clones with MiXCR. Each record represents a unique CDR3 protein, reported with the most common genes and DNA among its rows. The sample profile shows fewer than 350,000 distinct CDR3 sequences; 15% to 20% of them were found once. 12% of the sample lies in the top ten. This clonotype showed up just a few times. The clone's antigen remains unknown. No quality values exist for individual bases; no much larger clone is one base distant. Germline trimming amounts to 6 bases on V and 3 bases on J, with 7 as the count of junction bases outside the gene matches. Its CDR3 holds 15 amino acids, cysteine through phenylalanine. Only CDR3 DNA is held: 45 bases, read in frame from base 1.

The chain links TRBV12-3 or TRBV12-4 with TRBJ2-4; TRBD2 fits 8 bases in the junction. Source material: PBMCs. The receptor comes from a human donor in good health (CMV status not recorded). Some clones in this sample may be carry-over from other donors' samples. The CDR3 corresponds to CASSLTSEVKNIQYF. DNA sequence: TGTGCCAGCAGCTTGACTAGCGAGGTCAAAAACATTCAGTACTTC.